The clone carrying this TCR beta chain showed up just a few times. The antigen is unknown. The data derive from a study of beta chain features in type 1 diabetes. Study-wide results and limits: It was not settled here whether HLA type affects TCRB rearrangement. Shorter TCRB CDR3s, moderately but significantly so, marked every one of the four CD4+ subsets in Type 1 diabetes patients. For patients and controls alike, PCR might favor shorter templates to the same degree.

All of the isolated RNA was reverse transcribed, so expressed TCRB transcripts were sequenced. Here immunoSEQ multiplex PCR was the method, and the copy in TCRdb shows in-frame clones only, minus some. Of around 340,000 clones in the sample, roughly 8.8% were seen once. V was shortened by 0 bases and J by 7 bases, with 9 bases between the two germline ends. CDR3 length: 13 amino acids. Per the germline V gene, CDR1 is LGHNA and CDR2 is YSLEER. The collection from each donor was one heparinised blood draw averaging roughly 110 mL. This sequence was found in a man under 40 with type 1 diabetes. The J gene is TRBJ1-1, the V gene TRBV4-3; no reliable D call. The sample consisted of central memory CD4+ T cells from blood. DNA of the CDR3: TGCGCCAGCAGCCAAGAAACAACGGGTGAAGCTTTCTTT. The encoded protein is CASSQETTGEAFF.